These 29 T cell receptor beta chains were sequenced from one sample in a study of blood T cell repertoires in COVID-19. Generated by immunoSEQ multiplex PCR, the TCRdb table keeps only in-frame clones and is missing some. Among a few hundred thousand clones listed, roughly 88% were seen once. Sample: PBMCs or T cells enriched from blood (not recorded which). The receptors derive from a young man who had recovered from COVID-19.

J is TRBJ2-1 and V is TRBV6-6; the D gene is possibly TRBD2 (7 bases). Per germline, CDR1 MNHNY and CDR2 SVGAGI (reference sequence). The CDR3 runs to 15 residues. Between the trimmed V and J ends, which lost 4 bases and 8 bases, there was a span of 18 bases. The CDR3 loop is CASSSPGGPDYEQFF. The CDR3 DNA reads TGTGCCAGCAGTTCCCCGGGGGGCCCTGACTATGAGCAGTTCTTC.

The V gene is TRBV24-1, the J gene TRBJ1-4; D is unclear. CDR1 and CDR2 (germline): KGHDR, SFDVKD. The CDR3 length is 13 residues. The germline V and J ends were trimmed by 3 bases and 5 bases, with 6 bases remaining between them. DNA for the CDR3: TGTGCCACCAGTGATGGCAAGAATGAAAAACTGTTTTTT. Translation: CATSDGKNEKLFF.

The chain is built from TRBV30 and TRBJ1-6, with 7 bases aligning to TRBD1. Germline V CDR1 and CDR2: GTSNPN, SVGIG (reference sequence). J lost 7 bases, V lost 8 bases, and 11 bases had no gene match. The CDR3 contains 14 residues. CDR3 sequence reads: CATTNTGVNSPLHF. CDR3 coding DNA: TGTGCCACGACAAATACAGGGGTAAATTCACCCCTCCACTTT.

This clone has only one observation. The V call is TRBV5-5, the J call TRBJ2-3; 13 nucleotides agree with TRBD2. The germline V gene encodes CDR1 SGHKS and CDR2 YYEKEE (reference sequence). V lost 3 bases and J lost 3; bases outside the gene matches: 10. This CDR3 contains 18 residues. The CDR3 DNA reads TGTGCCAGCAGCTCGGAGCCGGGACTAGCGGGGACTACAGATACGCAGTATTTT. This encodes CASSSEPGLAGTTDTQYF.

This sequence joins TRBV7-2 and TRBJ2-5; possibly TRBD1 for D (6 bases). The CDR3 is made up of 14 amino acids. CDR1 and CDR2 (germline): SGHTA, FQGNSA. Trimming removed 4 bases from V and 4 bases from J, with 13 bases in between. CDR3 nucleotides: TGTGCCAGCAGCTCGGGACACCGAGGAGAGACCCAGTACTTC. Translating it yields CASSSGHRGETQYF.

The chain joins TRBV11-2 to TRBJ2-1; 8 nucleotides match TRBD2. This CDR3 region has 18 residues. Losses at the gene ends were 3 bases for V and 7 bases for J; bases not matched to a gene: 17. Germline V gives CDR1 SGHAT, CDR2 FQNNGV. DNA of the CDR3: TGTGCCAGCAGCTTCCCGCCCTTCAGCGGGGGAGTGGGGAATGAGCAGTTCTTC. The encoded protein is CASSFPPFSGGVGNEQFF.

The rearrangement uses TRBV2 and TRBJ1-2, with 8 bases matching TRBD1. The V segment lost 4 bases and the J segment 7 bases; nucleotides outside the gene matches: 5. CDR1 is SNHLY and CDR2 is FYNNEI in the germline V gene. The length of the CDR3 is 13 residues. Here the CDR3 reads CASSGTGYSGYTF. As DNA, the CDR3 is TGTGCCAGCAGTGGGACAGGGTATTCTGGCTACACCTTC.

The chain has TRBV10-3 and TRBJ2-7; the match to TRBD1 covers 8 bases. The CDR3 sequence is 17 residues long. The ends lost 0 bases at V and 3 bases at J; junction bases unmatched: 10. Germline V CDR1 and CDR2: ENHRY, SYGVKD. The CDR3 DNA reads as TGTGCCATCAGTGAGTCAAACAGGGGGGACTTAAACTACGAGCAGTACTTC. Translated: CAISESNRGDLNYEQYF.

The CDR3 protein is CATSTHMEGLANYGYTF. The CDR3 bases are TGTGCCACCAGCACTCACATGGAGGGGTTAGCTAACTATGGCTACACCTTC. The V gene is TRBV15, the J gene TRBJ1-2; tentatively, D is TRBD1 (5 bases). The germline CDR1 and CDR2 sequences are LNHNV and YYDKDF (reference sequence). The CDR3 contains 17 residues. V was trimmed by 4 bases and J by 0 bases, leaving 18 bases between them.

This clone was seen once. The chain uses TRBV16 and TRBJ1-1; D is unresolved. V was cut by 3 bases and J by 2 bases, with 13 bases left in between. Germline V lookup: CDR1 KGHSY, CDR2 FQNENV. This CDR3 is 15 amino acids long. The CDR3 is CASSHPRRGNTEAFF. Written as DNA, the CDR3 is TGTGCCAGCAGCCACCCCCGGAGAGGTAACACTGAAGCTTTCTTT.

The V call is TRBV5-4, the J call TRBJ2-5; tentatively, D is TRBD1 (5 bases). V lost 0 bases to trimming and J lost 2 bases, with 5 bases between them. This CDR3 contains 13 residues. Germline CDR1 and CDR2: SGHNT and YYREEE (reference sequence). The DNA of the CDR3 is TGTGCCAGCAGCTTGGGACAGCAAGAGACCCAGTACTTC. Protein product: CASSLGQQETQYF.

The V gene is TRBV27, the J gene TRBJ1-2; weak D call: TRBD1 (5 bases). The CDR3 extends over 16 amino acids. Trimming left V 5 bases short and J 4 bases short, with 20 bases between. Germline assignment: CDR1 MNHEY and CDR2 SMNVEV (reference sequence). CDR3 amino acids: CASSPRSGWDFYGYTF. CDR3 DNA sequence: TGTGCCAGCAGTCCCCGCTCGGGGTGGGACTTCTATGGCTACACCTTC.

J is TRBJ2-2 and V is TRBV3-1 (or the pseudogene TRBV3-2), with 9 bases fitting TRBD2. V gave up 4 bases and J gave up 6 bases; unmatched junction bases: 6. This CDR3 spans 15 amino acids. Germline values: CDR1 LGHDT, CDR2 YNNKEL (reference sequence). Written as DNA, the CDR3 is TGTGCCAGCAGCCTCATGGGGACTAGCTCCGGGGAGCTGTTTTTT. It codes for CASSLMGTSSGELFF.

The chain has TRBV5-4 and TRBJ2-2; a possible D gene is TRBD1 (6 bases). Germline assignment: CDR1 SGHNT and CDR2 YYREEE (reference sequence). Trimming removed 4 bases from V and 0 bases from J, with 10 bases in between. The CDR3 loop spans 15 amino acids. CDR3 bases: TGTGCCAGCAGCGGGGCAGGGGCGAACACCGGGGAGCTGTTTTTT. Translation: CASSGAGANTGELFF.

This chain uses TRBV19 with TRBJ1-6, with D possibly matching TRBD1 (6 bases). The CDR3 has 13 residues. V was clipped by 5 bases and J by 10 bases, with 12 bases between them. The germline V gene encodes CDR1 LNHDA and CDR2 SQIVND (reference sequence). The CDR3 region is CASSPGEGSPLHF. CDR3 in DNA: TGTGCCAGTAGTCCAGGGGAGGGATCACCCCTCCACTTT.

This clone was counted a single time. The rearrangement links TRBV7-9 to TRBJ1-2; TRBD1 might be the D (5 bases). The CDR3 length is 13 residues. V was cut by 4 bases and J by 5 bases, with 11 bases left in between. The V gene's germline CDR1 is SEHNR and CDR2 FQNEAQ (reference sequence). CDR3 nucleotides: TGTGCCAGCAGCTCGAGGGAGGGGTATGGCTACACCTTC. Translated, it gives CASSSREGYGYTF.

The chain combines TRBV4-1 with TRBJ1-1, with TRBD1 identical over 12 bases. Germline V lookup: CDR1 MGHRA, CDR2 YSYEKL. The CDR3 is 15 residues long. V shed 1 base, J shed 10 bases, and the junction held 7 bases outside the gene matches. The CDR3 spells CASSQGGTGGKVAFF. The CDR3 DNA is TGCGCCAGCAGCCAAGGGGGGACAGGGGGCAAGGTAGCTTTCTTT.

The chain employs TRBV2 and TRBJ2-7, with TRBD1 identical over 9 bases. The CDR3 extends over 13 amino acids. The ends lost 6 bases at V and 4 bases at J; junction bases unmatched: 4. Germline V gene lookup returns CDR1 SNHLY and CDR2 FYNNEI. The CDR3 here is CASREQGAYEQYF. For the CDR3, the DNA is TGTGCCAGCAGGGAACAGGGGGCGTACGAGCAGTACTTC.

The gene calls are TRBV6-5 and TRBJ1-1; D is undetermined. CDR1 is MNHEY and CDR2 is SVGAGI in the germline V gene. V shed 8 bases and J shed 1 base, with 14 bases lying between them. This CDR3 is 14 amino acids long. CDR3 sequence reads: CASGWGGTNTEAFF. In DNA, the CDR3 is TGTGCCAGCGGATGGGGAGGAACGAACACTGAAGCTTTCTTT.

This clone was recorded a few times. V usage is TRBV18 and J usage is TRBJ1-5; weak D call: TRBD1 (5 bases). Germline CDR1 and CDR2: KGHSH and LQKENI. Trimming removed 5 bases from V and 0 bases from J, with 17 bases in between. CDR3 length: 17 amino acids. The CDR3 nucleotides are TGTGCCAGCTCAACACTCGACAGTTTCCTTAGCAATCAGCCCCAGCATTTT. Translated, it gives CASSTLDSFLSNQPQHF.

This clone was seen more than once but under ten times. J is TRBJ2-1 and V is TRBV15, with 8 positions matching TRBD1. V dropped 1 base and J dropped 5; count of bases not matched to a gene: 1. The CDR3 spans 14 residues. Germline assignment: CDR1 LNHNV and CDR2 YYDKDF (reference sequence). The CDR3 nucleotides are TGTGCCACCAGCAGAGCGGGACAGGACAATGAGCAGTTCTTC. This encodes CATSRAGQDNEQFF.

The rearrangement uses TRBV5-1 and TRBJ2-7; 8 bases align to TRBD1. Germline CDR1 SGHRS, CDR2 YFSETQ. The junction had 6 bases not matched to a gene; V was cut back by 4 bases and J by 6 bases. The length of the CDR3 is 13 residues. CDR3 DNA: TGCGCCAGCAGCCTGGGGACAGGCGCCGAGCAGTACTTC. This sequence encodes CASSLGTGAEQYF.

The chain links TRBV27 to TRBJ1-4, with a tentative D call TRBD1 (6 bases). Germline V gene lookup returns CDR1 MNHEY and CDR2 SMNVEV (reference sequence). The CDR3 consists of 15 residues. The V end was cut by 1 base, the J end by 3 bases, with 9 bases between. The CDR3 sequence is CASSLFRGANEKLFF. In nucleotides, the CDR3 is TGTGCCAGCAGTTTATTCAGGGGAGCTAATGAAAAACTGTTTTTT. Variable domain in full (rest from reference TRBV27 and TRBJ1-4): EAQVTQNPRYLITVTGKKLTVTCSQNMNHEYMSWYRQDPGLGLRQIYYSMNVEVTDKGDVPEGYKVSRKEKRNFPLILESPSPNQTSLYFCASSLFRGANEKLFFGSGTQLSVL.

CDR3 loop: CASSTDRGNYGYTF. CDR3 DNA sequence: TGCGCCAGTTCTACTGACAGAGGAAATTATGGCTACACCTTC. The chain uses TRBV5-1 and TRBJ1-2, with D tentatively TRBD1 (5 bases). The CDR3 consists of 14 residues. Trimming removed 8 bases from V and 5 bases from J, with 19 bases in between. Germline CDR1 and CDR2: SGHRS and YFSETQ.

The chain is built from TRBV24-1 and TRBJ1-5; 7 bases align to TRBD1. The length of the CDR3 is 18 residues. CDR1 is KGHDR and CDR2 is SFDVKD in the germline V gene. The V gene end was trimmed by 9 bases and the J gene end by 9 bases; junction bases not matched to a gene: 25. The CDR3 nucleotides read TGTGCCACCCAAAAAACCAACCCGAGGGGACAGAGCCTTCGGCCCCAGCATTTT. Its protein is CATQKTNPRGQSLRPQHF.

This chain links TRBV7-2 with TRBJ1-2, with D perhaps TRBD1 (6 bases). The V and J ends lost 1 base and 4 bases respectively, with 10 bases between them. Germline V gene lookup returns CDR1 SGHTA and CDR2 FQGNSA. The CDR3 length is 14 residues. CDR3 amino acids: CASSLGTVGYGYTF. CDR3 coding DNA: TGTGCCAGCAGCTTAGGGACAGTGGGCTATGGCTACACCTTC.

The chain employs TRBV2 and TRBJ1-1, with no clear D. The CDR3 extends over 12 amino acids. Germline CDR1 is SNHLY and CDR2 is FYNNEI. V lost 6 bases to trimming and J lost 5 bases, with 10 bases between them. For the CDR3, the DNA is TGTGCCAGCAGCCGGGGAGGGACTGAAGCTTTCTTT. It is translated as CASSRGGTEAFF.

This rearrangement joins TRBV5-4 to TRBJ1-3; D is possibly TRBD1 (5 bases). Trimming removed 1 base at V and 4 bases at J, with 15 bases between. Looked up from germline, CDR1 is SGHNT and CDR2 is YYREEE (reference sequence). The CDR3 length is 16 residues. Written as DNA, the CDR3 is TGTGCCAGCAGCTTGAAAGGCCAGGGACTGGGAAACACCATATATTTT. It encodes CASSLKGQGLGNTIYF.

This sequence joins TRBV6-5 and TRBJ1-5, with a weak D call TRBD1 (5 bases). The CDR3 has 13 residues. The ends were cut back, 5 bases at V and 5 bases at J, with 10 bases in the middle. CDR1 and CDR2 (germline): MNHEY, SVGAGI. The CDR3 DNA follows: TGTGCCAGCAGTCAAATACAGGATCAGCCCCAGCATTTT. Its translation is CASSQIQDQPQHF.